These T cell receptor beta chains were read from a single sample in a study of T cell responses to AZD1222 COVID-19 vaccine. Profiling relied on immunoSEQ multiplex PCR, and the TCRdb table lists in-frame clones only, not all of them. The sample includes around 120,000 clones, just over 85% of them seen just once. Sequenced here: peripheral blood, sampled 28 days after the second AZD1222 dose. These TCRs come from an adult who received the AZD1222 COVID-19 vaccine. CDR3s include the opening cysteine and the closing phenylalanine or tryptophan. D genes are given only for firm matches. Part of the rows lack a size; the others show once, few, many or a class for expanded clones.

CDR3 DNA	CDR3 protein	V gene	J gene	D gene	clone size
TGTGCCAGCAATTGGGTCGCGGGAAGTTGGGATGAGCAGTTCTTC	CASNWVAGSWDEQFF	TRBV7-3	TRBJ2-1	.	once
TGTGCCAGCAGCTTCTTTCAGGGGGACGAGCAGTACTTC	CASSFFQGDEQYF	TRBV5-8	TRBJ2-7	TRBD1	.
TGTGCCAGCAGCTCAGATTACAGGGGTGGAACTGAAGCTTTCTTT	CASSSDYRGGTEAFF	TRBV6-5	TRBJ1-1	TRBD1	.
TGTGCCAGCAGTTTGTCCGGGTGGCCTAATGAAAAACTGTTTTTT	CASSLSGWPNEKLFF	TRBV27	TRBJ1-4	.	.
TGTGCCAGCAGCTTAAGTATCAGTGAAGCTAACTATGGCTACACCTTC	CASSLSISEANYGYTF	TRBV7-3	TRBJ1-2	.	.
TGTGCCAGCAAATCAATAAGCGGGAACCAAGAGACCCAGTACTTC	CASKSISGNQETQYF	TRBV27	TRBJ2-5	TRBD2	once
TGTGCCAGCAGCTTAGTAGGGGGCGGTTATAATTCACCCCTCCACTTT	CASSLVGGGYNSPLHF	TRBV7-2	TRBJ1-6	TRBD1	.
TGTGCCAGCAGCCTAGGGTCGAGCGAGCAGTACTTC	CASSLGSSEQYF	TRBV7-3	TRBJ2-7	.	.
TGTGCCAGCGGTGATTCACCCCTCCACTTT	CASGDSPLHF	TRBV3-1/TRBV3-2	TRBJ1-6	.	.
TGTGCCACCAGCAGAGATAGTTATCGGCCTGAAGCTTTCTTT	CATSRDSYRPEAFF	TRBV15	TRBJ1-1	.	once
TGTGCCAGCAGCCCACAACACGGGGTTGAGACCCAGTACTTC	CASSPQHGVETQYF	TRBV3-1/TRBV3-2	TRBJ2-5	.	.
TGCGCCAGCAGCTTGGGGGGCCAGGGCTACAATGAGCAGTTCTTC	CASSLGGQGYNEQFF	TRBV5-1	TRBJ2-1	.	.
TGTGCCAGTGACACCGGGGACTCCTACGAGCAGTACTTC	CASDTGDSYEQYF	TRBV19	TRBJ2-7	.	.
TGCGCCAGCAGCTTGGGGTACGTATACAATGAGCAGTTCTTC	CASSLGYVYNEQFF	TRBV5-1	TRBJ2-1	.	.
TGTGCCAGCAGTTTCGGGACAACAAACAATGAGCAGTTCTTC	CASSFGTTNNEQFF	TRBV27	TRBJ2-1	.	.
TGTGCCAGCAGTTACTCGGGTAGATCGAACACTGAAGCTTTCTTT	CASSYSGRSNTEAFF	TRBV6-5	TRBJ1-1	.	.
TGTGCCAGCAGCCAAGACTGGGGGGCGAGCTACATCTCTGGAAACACCATATATTTT	CASSQDWGASYISGNTIYF	TRBV3-1/TRBV3-2	TRBJ1-3	.	.
TGTGCCAGCAGCTCAAGACTAGCGGGGGGTTACAATGAGCAGTTCTTC	CASSSRLAGGYNEQFF	TRBV7-2	TRBJ2-1	TRBD2	.
TGTGCCAGAAGCCCCCCTATGTCGAGAGTCATTAGCTCCTATAATTCACCCCTCCACTTT	CARSPPMSRVISSYNSPLHF	TRBV5-3	TRBJ1-6	.	.
TGTGCCAGCAGTGAAGTAAGCTGGCAGGGGTTCTACGAGCAGTACTTC	CASSEVSWQGFYEQYF	TRBV6-1	TRBJ2-7	.	.
TGTGCCAGCAGGTCAGGGGGTGAAGAACTGTTTTTT	CASRSGGEELFF	TRBV12-3/TRBV12-4	TRBJ1-4	TRBD1	.
TGTGCCAGCAGCTCCGGGACTAGCGGTGAGAACAATGAGCAGTTCTTC	CASSSGTSGENNEQFF	TRBV5-6	TRBJ2-1	TRBD2	.
TGCGCCAGCAGCTTGGAGGGGGTCCCCCATGAAAAACTGTTTTTT	CASSLEGVPHEKLFF	TRBV5-1	TRBJ1-4	.	.
TGTGCCAGTAGTATGTTCATGGGTCCCTACGAGCAGTACTTC	CASSMFMGPYEQYF	TRBV19	TRBJ2-7	.	.
TGTGCCAGCAGCTTAGCGCTTGGGGAGACCCAGTACTTC	CASSLALGETQYF	TRBV7-2	TRBJ2-5	.	.
TGTGCCAGCAGCTTAAGTAACAGGGCCTCGGATTCACCCCTCCACTTT	CASSLSNRASDSPLHF	TRBV7-8	TRBJ1-6	.	.
TGTGCCAGCAGCCCGCACAGCCAAGAGACCCAGTACTTC	CASSPHSQETQYF	TRBV2	TRBJ2-5	.	.